The next 19 T cell receptor beta chains were all read from a single sample in a study of T cells in Graves' hyperthyroidism and ophthalmopathy. The TCR beta CDR3 regions underwent amplification using RNA transcripts as the source. With the HTBI primer set, the TCR CDR3 went through a first round of RT-PCR. TCRdb re-called the multiplex PCR reads through MiXCR, storing one row per CDR3 protein. The sample has about 600,000 distinct CDR3 sequences, roughly a sixth seen once. The sequenced material came from blood. These receptors were collected from a woman in her 40s with Graves' ophthalmopathy.

This clonotype was detected a few times. J is TRBJ2-3 and V is TRBV18; either TRBD1 or TRBD2 may fit D (6 bases each). The germline V and J ends were trimmed by 1 base and 2 bases, with 13 bases remaining between them. Germline V gene data show CDR1 as KGHSH and CDR2 as LQKENI. The CDR3 contains 16 residues. This CDR3 reads CASSPRITGATDTQYF. In DNA, the CDR3 is TGTGCCAGCTCACCACGCATAACGGGGGCCACAGATACGCAGTATTTT.

This clonotype was recorded a few times. V is TRBV28 and J is TRBJ2-1, with 14 bases lining up with TRBD2. CDR3 length equals 15 residues. V shed 7 bases, J shed 9 bases, and the junction held 8 bases outside the gene matches. Looked up from germline, CDR1 is MDHEN and CDR2 is SYDVKM. CDR3 in DNA: TGTGCCAGCACCTCAGGGACTAGCGGGAGTTTTGAGCAGTTCTTC. Amino acids: CASTSGTSGSFEQFF.

This clonotype was observed a few times. The chain uses TRBV20-1 and TRBJ2-5; 11 bases line up with TRBD2. The junction had 5 bases not matched to a gene; V was cut back by 1 base and J by 1 base. The CDR3 spans 16 residues. Germline CDR1 reads DFQATT; CDR2 reads SNEGSKA (reference sequence). The CDR3 DNA reads TGCAGTGCTAGAGTACTAGCGGGGGCCATCCAAGAGACCCAGTACTTC. It translates to CSARVLAGAIQETQYF.

This chain connects TRBV29-1 to TRBJ2-1; D is possibly TRBD1 (6 bases). The germline CDR1 and CDR2 sequences are SQVTM and ANQGSEA. The CDR3 length is 13 residues. V was shortened by 3 bases and J by 4 bases, with 10 bases between the two germline ends. CDR3 in DNA: TGCAGCGTTGACCAGGGGCAGTACAATGAGCAGTTCTTC. Encoded protein: CSVDQGQYNEQFF.

The chain has TRBV9 and TRBJ2-3; D perhaps matches TRBD2 (6 bases). Germline CDR1 and CDR2: SGDLS and YYNGEE. The CDR3 loop spans 15 amino acids. The ends were cut back, 0 bases at V and 2 bases at J, with 10 bases in the middle. This chain's CDR3 is CASSVVSGPTDTQYF. The CDR3 DNA is TGTGCCAGCAGCGTAGTTAGCGGCCCCACAGATACGCAGTATTTT.

This clonotype was seen ten or more times. This chain links TRBV20-1 with TRBJ2-7, with 8 bases matching TRBD2. CDR3 length: 15 residues. The germline V gene encodes CDR1 DFQATT and CDR2 SNEGSKA (reference sequence). The V segment lost 3 bases and the J segment 7 bases; nucleotides outside the gene matches: 14. The CDR3 coding sequence is TGCAGTGCTAGGGGGGCGGGGGGCCTGAGGCGGGAGCAGTACTTC. Translating gives CSARGAGGLRREQYF.

This clonotype occurred many times. The J gene is TRBJ2-7, the V gene TRBV7-9, with 10 bases identical to TRBD1. J lost 5 bases, V lost 4 bases, and 5 bases had no gene match. This CDR3 contains 14 residues. Germline V CDR1 and CDR2: SEHNR, FQNEAQ (reference sequence). The CDR3 DNA reads as TGTGCCAGCAGCTCCCGGGACAGGGGCCACGAGCAGTACTTC. This encodes CASSSRDRGHEQYF. Looking up the rest from reference TRBV7-9 and TRBJ2-7 gives the full variable domain: DTGVSQNPRHKITKRGQNVTFRCDPISEHNRLYWYRQTLGQGPEFLTYFQNEAQLEKSRLLSDRFSAERPKGSFSTLEIQRTEQGDSAMYLCASSSRDRGHEQYFGPGTRLTVT.

The chain links TRBV6-2 or TRBV6-3 to TRBJ2-7; D is tentatively TRBD1 or TRBD2 (6 bases each). This CDR3 contains 15 residues. Germline V gene data show CDR1 as MNHEY and CDR2 as SVGEGT. The V end was cut by 2 bases, the J end by 3 bases, with 14 bases between. The DNA of the CDR3 is TGTGCCAGCAGTTACAGTCAGGGGAGGAACTACGAGCAGTACTTC. Translation gives CASSYSQGRNYEQYF.

V gene TRBV2 combines with J gene TRBJ2-3; D uncertain. Per germline, CDR1 SNHLY and CDR2 FYNNEI. The length of the CDR3 is 15 residues. V shed 3 bases and J shed 0 bases, with 10 bases lying between them. The DNA for the CDR3 is TGTGCCAGCAGTGAGTACAGATCTAGCACAGATACGCAGTATTTT. It specifies CASSEYRSSTDTQYF.

For the CDR3, the DNA is TGTGCCAGCAGCGTGGGACTAGCGGACTTCACAGATACGCAGTATTTT. Translating it yields CASSVGLADFTDTQYF. The chain carries TRBV9 and TRBJ2-3; 11 bases are shared with TRBD2. The length of the CDR3 is 16 residues. The V segment lost 2 bases and the J segment 2 bases; nucleotides outside the gene matches: 4. Per the germline V gene, CDR1 is SGDLS and CDR2 is YYNGEE.

This clonotype was seen only a few times. The chain couples TRBV18 to TRBJ1-4, with 8 bases fitting TRBD1. Trimming removed 3 bases from V and 0 bases from J; junction bases left unmatched: 6. Germline assignment: CDR1 KGHSH and CDR2 LQKENI. This CDR3 region has 17 residues. The CDR3 protein is CASSPPGTGTTNEKLFF. DNA of the CDR3: TGTGCCAGCTCACCTCCCGGGACAGGAACAACTAATGAAAAACTGTTTTTT.

The sample holds many counts of this clonotype. This chain links TRBV20-1 with TRBJ2-3; 11 nucleotides align to TRBD2. The V gene's germline CDR1 is DFQATT and CDR2 SNEGSKA (reference sequence). The CDR3 has 14 amino acids. The V segment lost 6 bases and the J segment 1 base; nucleotides outside the gene matches: 3. CDR3 in amino acids: CSAQGLAGTDTQYF. CDR3 in DNA: TGCAGTGCCCAGGGACTAGCGGGCACAGATACGCAGTATTTT.

Ten or more counts support this clonotype. The chain recombines TRBV7-2 with TRBJ2-3; D unresolved. V was pared by 2 bases and J by 1 base, with 4 bases between. Germline V lookup: CDR1 SGHTA, CDR2 FQGNSA. The CDR3 runs to 13 residues. CDR3 region: CASSLYGTDTQYF. Here the CDR3 DNA reads TGTGCCAGCAGCTTATACGGCACAGATACGCAGTATTTT.

This clonotype was seen only a few times. The rearrangement joins TRBV12-3 or TRBV12-4 to TRBJ2-1; 10 nucleotides align to TRBD2. CDR3 length equals 16 residues. Losses at the gene ends were 2 bases for V and 4 bases for J; bases not matched to a gene: 5. CDR3 sequence (DNA): TGTGCCAGCAGTTTAACTCCTAGCGGGGGATACAATGAGCAGTTCTTC. Translated, it gives CASSLTPSGGYNEQFF.

In DNA, the CDR3 is TGTGCCAGCAGCTTAGAGCCGACAGGGGGAGGTGGCTACACCTTC. This encodes CASSLEPTGGGGYTF. This chain connects TRBV7-2 to TRBJ1-2, with TRBD1 matching over 9 bases. The junction had 7 bases not matched to a gene; V was cut back by 1 base and J by 7 bases. The CDR3 is made up of 15 amino acids. The germline V gene has CDR1 SGHTA and CDR2 FQGNSA.

This clonotype was observed a few times. The gene calls are TRBV5-1 and TRBJ1-3; 8 bases are shared with TRBD1. The junction had 9 bases not matched to a gene; V was cut back by 4 bases and J by 3 bases. The germline CDR1 and CDR2 sequences are SGHRS and YFSETQ. The CDR3 covers 16 residues. CDR3 in amino acids: CASSQTQGAGGNTIYF. CDR3 nucleotides: TGCGCCAGCAGCCAAACCCAGGGGGCTGGTGGAAACACCATATATTTT. Variable domain in full (rest from reference TRBV5-1 and TRBJ1-3): KAGVTQTPRYLIKTRGQQVTLSCSPISGHRSVSWYQQTPGQGLQFLFEYFSETQRNKGNFPGRFSGRQFSNSRSEMNVSTLELGDSALYLCASSQTQGAGGNTIYFGEGSWLTVV.

This clonotype was seen at least ten times. The V and J genes are TRBV28 and TRBJ2-1; D is possibly TRBD1 or TRBD2 (8 bases each). The CDR3 sequence is 16 residues long. V was shortened by 6 bases and J by 5 bases, with 20 bases between the two germline ends. Germline values: CDR1 MDHEN, CDR2 SYDVKM. CDR3 in amino acids: CASSDILAGQDNEQFF. Here the CDR3 DNA reads TGTGCCAGCAGCGACATTTTAGCGGGACAGGACAATGAGCAGTTCTTC.

This clonotype was detected ten times or more. The gene calls are TRBV6-1 and TRBJ2-1, with a possible D match to TRBD2 (6 bases). Trimming pared 3 bases from V and 7 bases from J, leaving 13 bases between. Germline V CDR1 and CDR2: MNHNS, SASEGT. The CDR3 contains 14 residues. The CDR3 sequence: CASSEGGTVNEQFF. Written as DNA, the CDR3 is TGTGCCAGCAGTGAGGGGGGTACGGTTAATGAGCAGTTCTTC.

In this sample, this clonotype turned up many times. The V and J genes are TRBV20-1 and TRBJ2-3; 10 bases are shared with TRBD2. V shed 4 bases, J shed 0 bases, and the junction held 16 bases outside the gene matches. This CDR3 has 19 amino acids. The germline CDR1 and CDR2 sequences are DFQATT and SNEGSKA (reference sequence). As DNA, the CDR3 is TGCAGTGCTAAGCGGGGGGGGATAATTGTACCGTCTAGCACAGATACGCAGTATTTT. Translated, it gives CSAKRGGIIVPSSTDTQYF.